This TCR beta chain was obtained from a study of cytomegalovirus exposure and HLA in healthy donors. This clone has a handful of counts. Antigen unknown. Study-wide points: Among immune exposure information, only CMV serostatus was available. An Asian-associated ancestry cluster reportedly showed fewer N-insertions than the approximately 700-donor mean in a later analysis.

It was with 60 Vbeta and 13 Jbeta primers that the PCR ran. Repertoires were generated with immunoSEQ multiplex PCR, while TCRdb's copy carries only in-frame clones and drops some. The data contain under 130,000 clones, approximately 11% of them singletons. This clonotype originated in a man in his forties or fifties in good health and CMV-seropositive. The specimen was PBMCs.

Here the CDR3 DNA reads TGTGCCAGCAGCTTAGGCCGAGTGAACACTGAAGCTTTCTTT. Amino acids: CASSLGRVNTEAFF. This chain joins TRBV7-2 and TRBJ1-1; D is undetermined. V was cut by 1 base and J by 0 bases, with 6 bases left in between. Germline CDR1 SGHTA, CDR2 FQGNSA. The CDR3 covers 14 residues. Full variable domain (missing parts from reference TRBV7-2 and TRBJ1-1): GAGVSQSPSNKVTEKGKDVELRCDPISGHTALYWYRQSLGQGLEFLIYFQGNSAPDKSGLPSDRFSAERTGGSVSTLTIQRTQQEDSAVYLCASSLGRVNTEAFFGQGTRLTVV.